Presented here are 6 T cell receptor beta chains from one specimen sequenced in a study of T cell changes during pregnancy in multiple sclerosis. Only in-frame clones appear in the TCRdb table, and some are missing; sequencing was by immunoSEQ multiplex PCR. The sample carries around 42,000 clones, roughly 94% recorded once. The sequences come from CD4+ T cells from peripheral blood mononuclear cells, collected in the third trimester of pregnancy. The receptor source for this set is a female donor with multiple sclerosis, enrolled in a pregnancy study.

The chain recombines TRBV25-1 with TRBJ2-7; 12 bases are shared with TRBD2. CDR1 and CDR2 (germline): MGHDK, SYGVNS. J was trimmed by 5 bases and V by 2 bases; bases with no gene match: 13. The CDR3 consists of 18 residues. CDR3 region: CASSEGVVTSGSIDEQYF. The CDR3 nucleotides are TGTGCCAGCAGTGAAGGGGTAGTGACTAGCGGGAGTATCGACGAGCAGTACTTC.

The rearrangement joins TRBV7-2 to TRBJ2-3; maybe TRBD1 (6 bases). Per germline, CDR1 SGHTA and CDR2 FQGNSA. Trimming cost V 0 bases and J 6 bases, with 7 bases left between them. This CDR3 comprises 13 residues. The CDR3 region has the DNA TGTGCCAGCAGCTTAGCGAGGGGGGATACGCAGTATTTT. It translates to CASSLARGDTQYF.

The chain has TRBV4-1 and TRBJ2-1; TRBD2 agrees at 8 bases. From germline, CDR1 is MGHRA and CDR2 YSYEKL. This CDR3 comprises 17 residues. V was pared by 1 base and J by 5 bases, with 10 bases of the junction left unmatched. CDR3 nucleotide sequence: TGCGCCAGCAGCCAAGTAATCGGACTAGCTCCCCACAATGAGCAGTTCTTC. This gives the protein CASSQVIGLAPHNEQFF.

The CDR3: CASSVVLAENTGELFF. In DNA form, the CDR3 reads TGTGCCAGCAGCGTAGTTCTAGCTGAGAACACCGGGGAGCTGTTTTTT. The genes are TRBV9 and TRBJ2-2, with D possibly TRBD2 on 5 matching bases. The germline CDR1 and CDR2 sequences are SGDLS and YYNGEE. This CDR3 region has 16 residues. Trimming pared 0 bases from V and 1 base from J, leaving 10 bases between. Full variable domain (outside the CDR3, taken from reference TRBV9 and TRBJ2-2): DSGVTQTPKHLITATGQRVTLRCSPRSGDLSVYWYQQSLDQGLQFLIQYYNGEERAKGNILERFSAQQFPDLHSELNLSSLELGDSALYFCASSVVLAENTGELFFGEGSRLTVL.

The chain has TRBV10-1 and TRBJ2-2, with 10 bases that match TRBD2. The junction had 14 bases not matched to a gene; V was cut back by 2 bases and J by 5 bases. The CDR3 length is 19 residues. Germline V lookup: CDR1 WNHNN, CDR2 SYGVQD (reference sequence). CDR3 in amino acids: CASSETTLPGLARTGELFF. CDR3 nucleotides: TGCGCCAGCAGTGAGACCACCTTACCGGGACTAGCGAGGACCGGGGAGCTGTTTTTT.

V is TRBV5-1 and J is TRBJ2-3; maybe TRBD2 (6 bases). V lost 0 bases to trimming and J lost 1 base, with 12 bases between them. CDR3 length: 16 residues. Germline V CDR1 and CDR2: SGHRS, YFSETQ. The CDR3 nucleotides are TGCGCCAGCAGCTTGGGGATAGCGGAAGGCACAGATACGCAGTATTTT. Its protein product is CASSLGIAEGTDTQYF. Drawing the rest from reference TRBV5-1 and TRBJ2-3, the complete variable domain is KAGVTQTPRYLIKTRGQQVTLSCSPISGHRSVSWYQQTPGQGLQFLFEYFSETQRNKGNFPGRFSGRQFSNSRSEMNVSTLELGDSALYLCASSLGIAEGTDTQYFGPGTRLTVL.